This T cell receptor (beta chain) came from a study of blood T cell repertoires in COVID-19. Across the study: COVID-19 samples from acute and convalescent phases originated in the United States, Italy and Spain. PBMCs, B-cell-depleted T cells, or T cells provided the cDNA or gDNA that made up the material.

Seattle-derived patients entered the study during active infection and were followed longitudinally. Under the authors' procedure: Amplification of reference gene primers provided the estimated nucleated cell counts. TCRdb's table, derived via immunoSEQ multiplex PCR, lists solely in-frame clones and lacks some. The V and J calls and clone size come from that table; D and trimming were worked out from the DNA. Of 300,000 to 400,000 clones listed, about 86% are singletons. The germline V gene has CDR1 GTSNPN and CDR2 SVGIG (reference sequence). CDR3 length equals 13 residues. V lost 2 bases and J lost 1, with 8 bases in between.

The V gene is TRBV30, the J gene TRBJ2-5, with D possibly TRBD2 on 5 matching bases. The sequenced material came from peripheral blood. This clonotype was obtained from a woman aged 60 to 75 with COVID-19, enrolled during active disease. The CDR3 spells CAWSWGVQETQYF. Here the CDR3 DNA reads TGTGCCTGGAGTTGGGGAGTCCAAGAGACCCAGTACTTC.